This T cell receptor (beta chain) was identified during a study of blood T cell repertoires in COVID-19. Turning to the study itself: PBMCs, B-cell-depleted T cells, or T cells were the source of the cDNA or gDNA that made up the material.

As processed by the authors: Amplified reference gene primers provided the basis for estimating nucleated cell counts. The table came from immunoSEQ multiplex PCR; TCRdb's copy has only in-frame clones and leaves some out. That table is the source of V, J and clone size, and D and trimming were worked out from the DNA. The table lists about 230,000 clones, 83% of them singletons. V lost 0 bases to trimming and J lost 6 bases, with 10 bases between them. The CDR3 runs to 13 residues. The V gene's germline CDR1 is SGHRS and CDR2 YFSETQ. The clonotype was recovered from a man aged 35-49 years with active or convalescent COVID-19. The sequenced material came from peripheral blood. The gene calls are TRBV5-1 and TRBJ2-7; D possibly corresponds to TRBD2 (6 bases). In DNA, the CDR3 is TGCGCCAGCAGCTTGGCGGGGGTGAGCGAGCAGTACTTC. Translated, it gives CASSLAGVSEQYF.